The sequence of this TCR beta chain was determined in a study of cytomegalovirus exposure and HLA in healthy donors. The donors were in the approximately 120-subject validation cohort, distinct from the 666-subject first cohort. As regards this clone: What it binds is unknown.

Measured with immunoSEQ multiplex PCR; TCRdb has only the in-frame clones, and not every one. The table records 250,000 to 300,000 clones, 85% to 90% of them present only once. With V trimmed by 2 bases and J by 4 bases, 4 bases remained unmatched. The CDR3 runs to 15 residues. The germline V gene has CDR1 MNHEY and CDR2 SVGAGI. Study outcomes and limitations: Reportedly, diagnosis of cytomegalovirus status by the classifier showed high specificity and sensitivity. Specific recognition of CMV antigens was confirmed in vitro for a few chains (all CMV-associated). The investigators catalogued about 170 TCR beta chains as cytomegalovirus-associated.

The sample was PBMCs. The receptor's source is a young woman in good health and CMV-seronegative. The chain carries TRBV6-5 and TRBJ2-7; 11 positions agree with TRBD1. The CDR3 coding sequence is TGTGCCAGCAGTTACCGGGACAGGGGGGAGTACGAGCAGTACTTC. Its translation: CASSYRDRGEYEQYF.